This TCR beta chain was obtained from a study of technical replicates of blood from a few donors (dated by TCRdb to 2015 to 2018). With respect to this clone: Its binding antigen is unknown. No quality values exist for individual bases; no much larger clone is one base distant.

Library preparation used the immunoSEQ multiplex PCR assay. Drawn from immuneACCESS, this table holds only the in-frame rearrangements with V and J called that TCRdb kept. Clones are partly lost; checked studies trace under half to an unresolved V gene and leave the rest unexplained. Within this sample are some 100,000 clones, with nearly 96% of them counted one time only. The leading ten clones occupy 0.21% of the sample. The CDR3, from cysteine to phenylalanine, totals 15 residues. Only the CDR3 DNA is retained, 45 bases long and in frame from the first base. Looking up the germline V gene yields CDR1 SGHAT and CDR2 FQNNGV. Trimming takes 1 base from V and 2 bases from J, and the germline ends sit 8 bases apart.

Sequenced: T cells isolated from PBMCs. The receptor was isolated from a human donor in good health. The chain couples TRBV11-2 to TRBJ2-2; confidence is insufficient to name the D gene. This receptor carries the CDR3 CASSLALYNTGELFF. The DNA reads as follows: TGTGCCAGCAGCTTAGCTCTATACAACACCGGGGAGCTGTTTTTT.